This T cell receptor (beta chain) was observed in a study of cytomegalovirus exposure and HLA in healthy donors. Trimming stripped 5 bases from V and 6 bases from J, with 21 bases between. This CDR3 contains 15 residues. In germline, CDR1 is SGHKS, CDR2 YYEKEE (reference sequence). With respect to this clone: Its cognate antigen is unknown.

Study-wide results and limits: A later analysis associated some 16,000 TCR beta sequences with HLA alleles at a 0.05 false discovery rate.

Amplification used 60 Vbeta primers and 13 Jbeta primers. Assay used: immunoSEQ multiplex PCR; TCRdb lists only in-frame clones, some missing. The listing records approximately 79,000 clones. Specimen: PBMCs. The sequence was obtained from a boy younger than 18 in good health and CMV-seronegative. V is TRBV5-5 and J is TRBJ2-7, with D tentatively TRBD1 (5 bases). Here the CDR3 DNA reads TGTGCCAGCAGTCCTGGACGGTCCCCAGGGTCCGAGCAGTACTTC. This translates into CASSPGRSPGSEQYF.